This is a list of T cell receptor beta chains from one sample in a study of blood T cell repertoires in COVID-19. Here immunoSEQ multiplex PCR was the method, and the copy in TCRdb shows in-frame clones only, minus some. In the table there are hundreds of thousands of clones, around 85% of which are singletons. Specimen: peripheral blood. The receptors here all came from a woman of 80 years or more with acute or convalescent COVID-19. Both conserved end residues are part of each CDR3. The D gene is left open where the match is weak. Only part of the rows carry a size: once, few, many, or a class if the clone is expanded.

V	J	D	size	CDR3	DNA
TRBV19	TRBJ2-2	TRBD1	.	CASSATGGYGELFF	TGTGCCAGTAGTGCTACAGGGGGCTACGGGGAGCTGTTTTTT
TRBV6-1	TRBJ2-7	.	.	CASSELGLASYEQYF	TGTGCCAGCAGTGAATTGGGACTTGCATCCTACGAGCAGTACTTC
TRBV11-2	TRBJ2-1	.	.	CASSLAGQGWSSYNEQFF	TGTGCCAGCAGCTTAGCAGGGCAAGGGTGGAGCTCCTACAATGAGCAGTTCTTC
TRBV6-1	TRBJ2-2	.	.	CASSDRGGGELFF	TGTGCCAGCAGTGACAGGGGTGGCGGGGAGCTGTTTTTT
TRBV6-1	TRBJ1-1	TRBD1	once	CASSKDRGREINTEAFF	TGTGCCAGCAGTAAAGACAGGGGGCGAGAAATAAACACTGAAGCTTTCTTT
TRBV10-3	TRBJ1-6	TRBD1	once	CAISEGFEGAKGTLHF	TGTGCCATCAGTGAGGGGTTTGAGGGGGCAAAGGGCACCCTCCACTTT
TRBV29-1	TRBJ2-2	TRBD1	.	CSAEGGANTGELFF	TGCAGCGCAGAAGGGGGCGCGAACACCGGGGAGCTGTTTTTT
TRBV25-1	TRBJ1-6	.	.	CASSEAGWYSPLHF	TGTGCCAGCAGTGAAGCGGGGTGGTATTCACCCCTCCACTTT
TRBV19	TRBJ2-4	.	.	CASSLPTGSAAKNIQYF	TGTGCCAGTAGTTTGCCTACAGGGTCTGCGGCCAAAAACATTCAGTACTTC
TRBV2	TRBJ1-5	TRBD1	.	CASSPGTGDQPQHF	TGTGCCAGCAGTCCCGGGACAGGGGATCAGCCCCAGCATTTT